The 31 T cell receptor beta chains below were found in one sample sequenced in a study of shared clonotypes between healthy human individuals. The repertoire was sequenced with immunoSEQ multiplex PCR; TCRdb's copy has only in-frame clones and lacks some. The sample includes approximately 100,000 clones, about 70% of them seen just once. Material: memory CD8+ T cells sorted from blood. Subset: CD45RO+ cells pooled with CCR7-negative TemRA cells. These receptors were obtained from a woman aged 25 to 45 in good health.

This clone came up many times. An end of the junction differs from the germline gene, which may be a read error. V and J are TRBV5-4 and TRBJ2-1; D may be TRBD1 (6 bases). This CDR3 is built from 13 residues. Per germline, CDR1 SGHNT and CDR2 YYREEE (reference sequence). CDR3 nucleotides: TGTGCCAGCAGCTTGCTCATTTCCGGGAAGGGGGTCTTC. Its protein is CASSLLISGKGVF.

The chain joins TRBV7-9 to TRBJ2-2, with D hard to call. Germline CDR1 is SEHNR and CDR2 is FQNEAQ (reference sequence). The length of the CDR3 is 15 residues. The V and J ends lost 2 bases and 0 bases respectively, with 7 bases between them. Here the CDR3 DNA reads TGTGCCAGCAGCTTACGGCATCCGAACACCGGGGAGCTGTTTTTT. Protein: CASSLRHPNTGELFF.

This chain uses TRBV4-1 with TRBJ2-7; D not resolved. The CDR3 runs to 15 residues. Germline values: CDR1 MGHRA, CDR2 YSYEKL. Trimming removed 0 bases at V and 2 bases at J, with 11 bases between. CDR3 bases: TGCGCCAGCAGCCAAGAGGTCCCTAGTCCCTACGAGCAGTACTTC. It is translated as CASSQEVPSPYEQYF.

V usage is TRBV6-5 and J usage is TRBJ1-2, with D possibly being TRBD1 (6 bases). The CDR3 loop spans 14 amino acids. The ends were cut back, 5 bases at V and 3 bases at J, with 13 bases in the middle. Looked up from germline, CDR1 is MNHEY and CDR2 is SVGAGI. CDR3 sequence (DNA): TGTGCCAGCAGTCCCGAACAGGGTCACTATGGCTACACCTTC. This sequence encodes CASSPEQGHYGYTF.

The chain is built from TRBV18 and TRBJ2-7, with D maybe TRBD1 (6 bases). Germline CDR1 KGHSH, CDR2 LQKENI. The CDR3 consists of 15 residues. V lost 4 bases, J lost 3 bases, and 16 bases lay in between. CDR3 sequence reads: CASSRITGFHYEQYF. In DNA form, the CDR3 reads TGTGCCAGCTCACGCATCACAGGGTTTCACTACGAGCAGTACTTC.

This chain links TRBV28 with TRBJ1-5; D remains ambiguous. This CDR3 comprises 18 residues. V lost 6 bases and J 2 bases, leaving 23 bases between the germline ends. From germline, CDR1 is MDHEN and CDR2 SYDVKM. Written as DNA, the CDR3 is TGTGCCAGCAGCTCCCTGAGTAGTGGCGCCAAGGGCAATCAGCCCCAGCATTTT. The encoded protein is CASSSLSSGAKGNQPQHF.

This rearrangement joins TRBV6-1 to TRBJ2-7; 11 nucleotides line up with TRBD2. The V segment lost 1 base and the J segment 4 bases; nucleotides outside the gene matches: 3. Looked up from germline, CDR1 is MNHNS and CDR2 is SASEGT. CDR3 length: 15 residues. The CDR3 DNA follows: TGTGCCAGCAGTGAAGGGACTAGCGGGTTTTACGAGCAGTACTTC. This gives the protein CASSEGTSGFYEQYF.

The chain is built from TRBV6-5 and TRBJ2-2; 8 bases are a match to TRBD2. Germline V gives CDR1 MNHEY, CDR2 SVGAGI. This CDR3 has 16 residues. With 0 bases clipped from V and 7 bases from J, the junction kept 7 bases outside the gene matches. The CDR3 coding sequence is TGTGCCAGCAGTTACTCGTCGGGAGGGGCTCACGGGGAGCTGTTTTTT. Protein: CASSYSSGGAHGELFF.

This clone was recorded many times. J is TRBJ2-5 and V is TRBV30, with TRBD2 identical over 10 bases. The J call may be mistaken, given a closer DNA end match to TRBJ2-7. The CDR3 is 16 residues long. Germline CDR1 reads GTSNPN; CDR2 reads SVGIG (reference sequence). The DNA of the CDR3 is TGTGCCTGGAGTAGCCTAGCGGGAGAGGAGGGATACGAGCAGTACTTC. Protein sequence: CAWSSLAGEEGYEQYF.

The rearrangement joins TRBV6-1 to TRBJ1-1, with D possibly being TRBD1 (5 bases). The CDR3 contains 15 residues. CDR1 is MNHNS and CDR2 is SASEGT in the germline V gene. V was cut by 0 bases and J by 1 base, with 9 bases left in between. The DNA of the CDR3 is TGTGCCAGCAGTGAAGCGATTGGACAGAACACTGAAGCTTTCTTT. Translating it yields CASSEAIGQNTEAFF.

The chain carries TRBV5-1 and TRBJ2-7; TRBD2 aligns across 12 bases. Germline V lookup: CDR1 SGHRS, CDR2 YFSETQ. There are 15 residues in the CDR3. V trimming: 4 bases; J trimming: 5 bases; junction bases outside the gene matches: 7. CDR3 amino acids: CASSLLTSGSHEQYF. The CDR3 DNA reads as TGCGCCAGCAGCCTCCTGACTAGCGGGAGCCACGAGCAGTACTTC. The full variable domain, in which reference TRBV5-1 and TRBJ2-7 provide the parts outside the CDR3, is KAGVTQTPRYLIKTRGQQVTLSCSPISGHRSVSWYQQTPGQGLQFLFEYFSETQRNKGNFPGRFSGRQFSNSRSEMNVSTLELGDSALYLCASSLLTSGSHEQYFGPGTRLTVT.

The chain links TRBV7-9 to TRBJ2-7; D possibly corresponds to TRBD2 (5 bases). V shed 2 bases and J shed 2 bases, with 13 bases lying between them. Germline V gives CDR1 SEHNR, CDR2 FQNEAQ (reference sequence). CDR3 length: 15 residues. In DNA, the CDR3 is TGTGCCAGCAGCTTATTTCGGACTGACCCCTACGAGCAGTACTTC. Amino acid sequence: CASSLFRTDPYEQYF. Looking up the rest from reference TRBV7-9 and TRBJ2-7 gives the full variable domain: DTGVSQNPRHKITKRGQNVTFRCDPISEHNRLYWYRQTLGQGPEFLTYFQNEAQLEKSRLLSDRFSAERPKGSFSTLEIQRTEQGDSAMYLCASSLFRTDPYEQYFGPGTRLTVT.

The chain carries TRBV5-1 and TRBJ2-7; 7 positions match TRBD2. Germline-derived CDR1 and CDR2 are SGHRS and YFSETQ. V was pared by 4 bases and J by 6 bases, with 7 bases of the junction left unmatched. This CDR3 contains 13 residues. This CDR3 reads CASSRGTTGEQYF. CDR3 nucleotides: TGCGCCAGCAGCCGAGGGACTACCGGCGAGCAGTACTTC.

About this clone: A much larger clonotype is one base distant, so this may be a read error. In the same sample, other DNA sequences code for this CDR3. The CDR3 region is CASSHRGPTEAFF. CDR3 nucleotide sequence: TGTGCCAGCAGTCACAGAGGGCCCACTGAAGCTTTCTTT. This chain uses TRBV27 with TRBJ1-1, with D unresolved. The CDR3 is 13 residues long. Germline CDR1 is MNHEY and CDR2 is SMNVEV (reference sequence). Trimming removed 5 bases from V and 4 bases from J, with 11 bases in between.

V is TRBV13 and J is TRBJ2-3; D gene ambiguous. With 5 bases removed from V and 2 bases from J, the gap between germline ends came to 14 bases. The CDR3 runs to 15 residues. Germline V CDR1 and CDR2: PRHDT, FYEKMQ (reference sequence). In DNA, the CDR3 is TGTGCCAGCAGCCCACATACGAGTGCCACAGATACGCAGTATTTT. Translated: CASSPHTSATDTQYF.

The chain employs TRBV19 and TRBJ2-1, with D perhaps TRBD1 or TRBD2 (5 bases each). Germline V gene lookup returns CDR1 LNHDA and CDR2 SQIVND (reference sequence). The CDR3 is made up of 13 amino acids. V was pared by 1 base and J by 10 bases, with 11 bases between. CDR3: CASSIAPRGEQFF. CDR3 DNA: TGTGCCAGTAGTATAGCCCCCCGGGGCGAGCAGTTCTTC.

In the case of this clone: This sample includes further DNA sequences coding for the same CDR3. The chain recombines TRBV27 with TRBJ1-1; D is unclear. This CDR3 has 13 amino acids. Trimming took off 5 bases at V and 8 bases at J, with 15 bases between the two ends. Germline assignment: CDR1 MNHEY and CDR2 SMNVEV (reference sequence). The CDR3 nucleotides are TGTGCCAGCAGTCCAGGACCGGGTAGGGAAGCTTTCTTT. Translation: CASSPGPGREAFF.

CDR3 protein: CASSFFPGTGMREQYF. CDR3 nucleotide sequence: TGTGCCAGCAGCTTCTTCCCCGGGACAGGGATGCGGGAGCAGTACTTC. The gene calls are TRBV5-4 and TRBJ2-7; 9 bases fit TRBD1. V dropped 2 bases and J dropped 7; count of bases not matched to a gene: 13. The V gene's germline CDR1 is SGHNT and CDR2 YYREEE (reference sequence). This CDR3 comprises 16 residues.

The DNA for the CDR3 is TGTGCCAGCGGAATTTACGGGGACTCAAACACAGATACGCAGTATTTT. This codes for CASGIYGDSNTDTQYF. The rearrangement uses TRBV21-1 and TRBJ2-3; whether TRBD2, the table's D call, matches the DNA was not checked. TRBV21-1 is assigned pseudogene status. This CDR3 spans 16 amino acids.

This chain uses TRBV25-1 with TRBJ1-3, with 7 bases that match TRBD1. The CDR3 extends over 18 amino acids. The germline V gene encodes CDR1 MGHDK and CDR2 SYGVNS. After removal of 1 base from V and 0 bases from J, the junction contained 9 bases not matched to a gene. The CDR3 nucleotides are TGTGCCAGCAGTGAATTAGGGTCACAGGGGCTCTCTGGAAACACCATATATTTT. This gives the protein CASSELGSQGLSGNTIYF.

This rearrangement joins TRBV7-9 to TRBJ2-7; 8 bases match TRBD1. The CDR3 contains 16 residues. J lost 5 bases, V lost 4 bases, and 13 bases had no gene match. Germline loops: CDR1 SEHNR, CDR2 FQNEAQ (reference sequence). The DNA of the CDR3 is TGTGCCAGCAGCTCAAAGGGAGGACAGGGCCCCCACGAGCAGTACTTC. Translated, it gives CASSSKGGQGPHEQYF.

The chain links TRBV5-4 to TRBJ2-6, with a possible D match to TRBD1 (5 bases). CDR3 length equals 14 residues. CDR1 SGHNT and CDR2 YYREEE come from the germline V gene (reference sequence). The germline V and J ends were trimmed by 4 bases and 0 bases, with 5 bases remaining between them. CDR3 sequence reads: CASSDSSGANVLTF. DNA of the CDR3: TGTGCCAGCAGCGACAGCTCTGGGGCCAACGTCCTGACTTTC.

V gene TRBV28 combines with J gene TRBJ2-5; D ambiguous. The last part of the DNA fits TRBJ2-7 better; the J call may be wrong. Germline V gene lookup returns CDR1 MDHEN and CDR2 SYDVKM. The CDR3 is made up of 12 amino acids. The CDR3 is CASGWIGNEQYF. DNA of the CDR3: TGTGCCAGCGGGTGGATCGGCAACGAGCAGTACTTC.

V gene TRBV19 combines with J gene TRBJ1-1; weak D call: TRBD1 (6 bases). The CDR3 has 16 amino acids. V was cut by 4 bases and J by 2 bases, with 17 bases left in between. CDR1 and CDR2 (germline): LNHDA, SQIVND (reference sequence). CDR3 bases: TGTGCCAGTAGTAACCCGTGGGACATCTCCAACACTGAAGCTTTCTTT. It specifies CASSNPWDISNTEAFF.

The table lists this clone with a few counts. In nucleotides, the CDR3 is TGTGCCAGCAGTAACCCGGCGGCCGGGGCGAAAAAGACCGGGGAGCTGTTTTTT. Residues: CASSNPAAGAKKTGELFF. The J gene is TRBJ2-2, the V gene TRBV25-1; D may correspond to TRBD1 or TRBD2 (5 bases each). CDR1 is MGHDK and CDR2 is SYGVNS in the germline V gene. V shed 5 bases and J shed 5 bases, with 24 bases lying between them. This CDR3 has 18 residues.

The chain uses TRBV5-7 and TRBJ2-7, with a weak D call TRBD1 (6 bases). TRBV5-7 is an ORF for which the function is uncertain. This CDR3 has 15 residues. The V end was cut by 3 bases, the J end by 5 bases, with 18 bases between. In DNA, the CDR3 is TGTGCCAGCAGCTGGGCCTACAGGGAATCAGACGAGCAGTACTTC. It specifies CASSWAYRESDEQYF.

This chain connects TRBV4-1 to TRBJ2-2, with a possible D match to TRBD1 (5 bases). Germline assignment: CDR1 MGHRA and CDR2 YSYEKL. V lost 0 bases, J lost 4 bases, and 18 bases lay in between. The CDR3 is made up of 18 amino acids. CDR3 loop: CASSQDSDRWFPTGELFF. Here the CDR3 DNA reads TGCGCCAGCAGCCAAGATTCCGACAGATGGTTTCCCACCGGGGAGCTGTTTTTT.

Turning to this clone: The sample holds other DNA sequences that translate to the same CDR3. The chain combines TRBV4-2 with TRBJ1-5; D perhaps matches TRBD1 (6 bases). Trimming stripped 1 base from V and 0 bases from J, with 7 bases between. CDR3 length equals 15 residues. From germline, CDR1 is LGHNA and CDR2 YNFKEQ. The DNA for the CDR3 is TGTGCCAGCAGCCAAGGGACAGATAGCAATCAGCCCCAGCATTTT. This encodes CASSQGTDSNQPQHF.

This chain joins TRBV19 and TRBJ2-1, with D unresolved. This CDR3 region has 14 residues. V was cut by 2 bases and J by 2 bases, with 7 bases left in between. Germline V gene data show CDR1 as LNHDA and CDR2 as SQIVND (reference sequence). CDR3: CASSILIAYNEQFF. CDR3 in DNA: TGTGCCAGTAGTATATTAATAGCCTACAATGAGCAGTTCTTC.

This clone came up a few times. The genes are TRBV6-5 and TRBJ1-2, with TRBD1 matching over 10 bases. After removal of 6 bases from V and 5 bases from J, the junction contained 6 bases not matched to a gene. The germline gives CDR1 MNHEY, CDR2 SVGAGI. This CDR3 is built from 14 residues. CDR3 region: CASSRQGAGYGYTF. As DNA, the CDR3 is TGTGCCAGCAGCCGACAGGGGGCTGGGTATGGCTACACCTTC.

The chain combines TRBV19 with TRBJ1-2; D uncertain. Germline V gene data show CDR1 as LNHDA and CDR2 as SQIVND (reference sequence). The ends were cut back, 4 bases at V and 1 base at J, with 10 bases in the middle. The length of the CDR3 is 14 residues. The CDR3 sequence is CASSTLDLNYGYTF. In DNA form, the CDR3 reads TGTGCCAGTAGTACCTTAGACCTTAACTATGGCTACACCTTC.